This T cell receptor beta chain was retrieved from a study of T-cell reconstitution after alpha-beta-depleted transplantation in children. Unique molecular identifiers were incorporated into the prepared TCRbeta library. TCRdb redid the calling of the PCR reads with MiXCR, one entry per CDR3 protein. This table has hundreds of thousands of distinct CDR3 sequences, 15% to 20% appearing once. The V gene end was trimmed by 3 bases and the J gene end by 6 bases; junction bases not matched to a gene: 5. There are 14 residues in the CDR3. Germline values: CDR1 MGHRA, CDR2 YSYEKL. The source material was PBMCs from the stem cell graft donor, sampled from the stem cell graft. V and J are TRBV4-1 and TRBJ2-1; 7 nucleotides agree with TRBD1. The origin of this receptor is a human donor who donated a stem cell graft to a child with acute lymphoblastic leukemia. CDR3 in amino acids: CASSHWDSGNEQFF. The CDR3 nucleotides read TGCGCCAGCAGCCACTGGGACAGCGGCAATGAGCAGTTCTTC.